This T cell receptor beta chain came from a study of T-cell memory formation after mild COVID-19. Study-wide findings and caveats: What remained unconfirmed was the SARS-CoV-2 specificity of second-wave clones peaking on day 37.

TCRdb independently ran MiXCR on the 5' RACE reads; one entry per CDR3 protein. The sample consists of 300,000 to 350,000 distinct CDR3 sequences, roughly a fifth of them appearing once. This clonotype came up many times. Its antigen is not identified. After removal of 4 bases from V and 6 bases from J, the junction contained 16 bases not matched to a gene. This CDR3 region has 19 residues. Looked up from germline, CDR1 is SGHTA and CDR2 is FQGNSA. The chain is built from TRBV7-2 and TRBJ2-2, with TRBD2 identical over 11 bases. The receptor was derived from a young man who had mild COVID-19 (a few samples of this study predate the infection). Cell type and time point are not known. Input material: PBMCs or a T cell subset sorted from them (not recorded which). CDR3 loop: CASSSRALAGATGSGELFF. The CDR3, as DNA: TGTGCCAGCAGCTCGCGCGCACTAGCGGGGGCAACTGGGTCCGGGGAGCTGTTTTTT.